Listed below are T cell receptor beta chains from one sample, sequenced in a study of blood T cell repertoires in COVID-19. Produced via immunoSEQ multiplex PCR; TCRdb's table is partial and in-frame only. Of about 270,000 clones listed, approximately 89% were seen once; the top ten hold about 1.7%. The sample taken for sequencing was peripheral blood. These receptors came from a woman aged 60-75 years who had recovered from COVID-19. Each CDR3 is given with its conserved first and last residue. Each record gives: clone size, D gene, V gene, J gene, CDR3 length, CDR3 DNA, CDR3 protein. The D gene is left open where the match is weak. Some rows mark clone size as missing; the rest say once, few, many or name a class of expanded clone.

>-|-|TRBV4-1|TRBJ1-6|16
TGCGCCAGCAGCGATGTTAGACAGTCCCTCAATTCACCCCTCCACTTT
CASSDVRQSLNSPLHF
>-|-|TRBV29-1|TRBJ1-1|14
TGCAGCGTCGGACCGTTCGGAGGTAACACTGAAGCTTTCTTT
CSVGPFGGNTEAFF
>-|-|TRBV5-1|TRBJ2-1|14
TGCGCCAGCAGCTTGGAACGGGGTCAGAGTGAGCAGTTCTTC
CASSLERGQSEQFF
>-|-|TRBV12-2|TRBJ1-1|13
TGTGCAAGTCGCTTTCTTATGAACACTGAAGCTTTCTTT
CASRFLMNTEAFF
>few|TRBD2|TRBV7-2|TRBJ2-1|16
TGTGCCAGCAGCTTAGAGCCTAGCGGGGGGATCCATGAGCAGTTCTTC
CASSLEPSGGIHEQFF
>-|TRBD1|TRBV27|TRBJ1-2|13
TGTGCCAGCAGTTACGGACAGGGCTATGGCTACACCTTC
CASSYGQGYGYTF
>once|TRBD1|TRBV19|TRBJ1-1|14
TGTGCCAGTAGTAGAAGACAGGGGGACACTGAAGCTTTCTTT
CASSRRQGDTEAFF
>-|TRBD2|TRBV5-1|TRBJ2-3|16
TGCGCCAGCAGTCAACGACTAGCGGGGGGCAGGGTGACGCAGTATTTT
CASSQRLAGGRVTQYF
>-|-|TRBV11-3|TRBJ2-3|15
TGTGCCAGCAGCTTGGGGGACACTAGCACAGATACGCAGTATTTT
CASSLGDTSTDTQYF
>-|TRBD2|TRBV4-3|TRBJ2-1|16
TGCGCCAGCAGCCAAGATTTTGCGGGGGGGCGGAATGAGCAGTTCTTC
CASSQDFAGGRNEQFF
>-|-|TRBV29-1|TRBJ1-5|14
TGCAGCGTTGTGGGGGGTAGCGGCAATCAGCCCCAGCATTTT
CSVVGGSGNQPQHF
>-|TRBD2|TRBV4-2|TRBJ2-3|17
TGTGCCAGCAGCCAATCCGGGACTAGCGCCCGCACAGATACGCAGTATTTT
CASSQSGTSARTDTQYF
>-|TRBD1|TRBV5-6|TRBJ1-1|14
TGTGCCAGCAGCCCCCTCGGGGACAGGGATGAAGCTTTCTTT
CASSPLGDRDEAFF
>-|-|TRBV19|TRBJ1-5|13
TGTGCCAGTAGTATTGGGCGGGGGAACCCCCAGCATTTT
CASSIGRGNPQHF
>once|TRBD2|TRBV7-2|TRBJ2-2|16
TGTGCCAGCAGCTTAGACCTACTAGCGGGGTTAGGGGAGCTGTTTTTT
CASSLDLLAGLGELFF
>few|TRBD1|TRBV10-3|TRBJ1-5|15
TGTGCCATCAGTGACCTAGGGACAGGGTATCAGCCCCAGCATTTT
CAISDLGTGYQPQHF
>-|TRBD1|TRBV28|TRBJ1-5|18
TGTGCCAGCAGCCCTCCCCCCTTAGCAGGGGGCAGCTCGAAGCCCCAGCATTTT
CASSPPPLAGGSSKPQHF
>-|-|TRBV29-1|TRBJ1-1|13
TGCAGCGCCGGGCAGGGCGGGAGGCCTGAAGCTTTCTTT
CSAGQGGRPEAFF
>-|TRBD2|TRBV11-2|TRBJ2-4|15
TGTGCCAGCAGCCCCCGCCCGGGACTAGTGAACATTCAGTACTTC
CASSPRPGLVNIQYF
>-|TRBD2|TRBV6-5|TRBJ2-7|14
TGTGCCAGCAGTTACAGTGGGACTAGCGACGAGCAGTACTTC
CASSYSGTSDEQYF
>-|TRBD1|TRBV3-1/TRBV3-2|TRBJ1-5|15
TGTGCCAGCAGCCAAGGGGACAGGGCATATCAGCCCCAGCATTTT
CASSQGDRAYQPQHF
>-|TRBD2|TRBV7-2|TRBJ2-3|16
TGTGCCAGCAGCTTAGGAGGTAGCGGGGGGGCAGATACGCAGTATTTT
CASSLGGSGGADTQYF
>few|-|TRBV19|TRBJ1-1|13
TGTGCCAGTAGTATAATAGCGAACACTGAAGCTTTCTTT
CASSIIANTEAFF
>-|-|TRBV3-1/TRBV3-2|TRBJ1-2|18
TGTGCCAGCAGCCAAGATATCAGACAGCGGGCACCTCGGCGGGGCTACACCTTC
CASSQDIRQRAPRRGYTF
>-|TRBD1|TRBV7-9|TRBJ1-4|14
TGTGCCAGCAGCACCGGGACAGGGCCCGAAAAACTGTTTTTT
CASSTGTGPEKLFF
>-|-|TRBV28|TRBJ2-7|14
TGTGCCAGCAGTTTATCCGAGAGATTCTACGAGCAGTACTTC
CASSLSERFYEQYF
>-|-|TRBV20-1|TRBJ1-2|11
TGCAGTGGTGGGCGGGAGGCTGGCTACACCTTC
CSGGREAGYTF
>many|TRBD1|TRBV5-1|TRBJ2-5|16
TGCGCCAGCAGCTTGGCCGGGGCAGGGGGTGTGGAGACCCAGTACTTC
CASSLAGAGGVETQYF
>-|TRBD2|TRBV2|TRBJ2-7|18
TGTGCCAGCAAATCCGGGACTAGCGGGGGCCTCCGGAATTACGAGCAGTACTTC
CASKSGTSGGLRNYEQYF
>-|TRBD1|TRBV10-2|TRBJ2-7|14
TGCGCCAGCACTAAAGGACAGGGAGCCTACGAGCAGTACTTC
CASTKGQGAYEQYF
>-|-|TRBV5-4|TRBJ2-7|19
TGTGCCAGCAGCTTGGCCGGTGGGAGGGGGGGCCCCCGAACCTACGAGCAGTACTTC
CASSLAGGRGGPRTYEQYF
>-|TRBD2|TRBV10-2|TRBJ2-2|15
TGCGCCAGCAGTGAGTCCGCGGGGGGGCCCGGGGAGCTGTTTTTT
CASSESAGGPGELFF
>-|-|TRBV3-1/TRBV3-2|TRBJ1-1|14
TGTGCCAGCAGCTTTTCGACAGGTGGAACTGAAGCTTTCTTT
CASSFSTGGTEAFF